A single sample gave rise to the 25 T cell receptor beta chains below, sequenced in a study of cytomegalovirus exposure and HLA in healthy donors. A multiplex PCR was run with 60 Vbeta primers and 13 Jbeta primers. Data came from immunoSEQ multiplex PCR; TCRdb stores just in-frame clones and leaves some out. The table has 150,000 to 200,000 clones, approximately 72% seen once. Sequencing was performed on PBMCs. Source of these receptors: a human donor in good health.

The chain links TRBV11-3 to TRBJ2-7; unclear D gene. V was trimmed by 4 bases and J by 6 bases, leaving 13 bases between them. Germline values: CDR1 SGHNT, CDR2 YENEEA. The CDR3 runs to 13 residues. The CDR3 DNA follows: TGTGCCAGCAGCTCCCGGCGGCCCCTCGAGCAGTACTTC. Its protein product is CASSSRRPLEQYF.

The V call is TRBV19, the J call TRBJ1-1; TRBD1 matches at 12 bases. The CDR3 has 14 amino acids. V dropped 4 bases and J dropped 7; count of bases not matched to a gene: 4. The germline CDR1 and CDR2 sequences are LNHDA and SQIVND (reference sequence). CDR3 in DNA: TGTGCCAGTAGTAGGGACAGGGGGCGAGGTGAAGCTTTCTTT. Its protein is CASSRDRGRGEAFF.

The chain employs TRBV19 and TRBJ1-2; TRBD1 agrees at 7 bases. From germline, CDR1 is LNHDA and CDR2 SQIVND (reference sequence). J was trimmed by 6 bases and V by 5 bases; bases with no gene match: 3. CDR3 length equals 12 residues. The CDR3 here is CASSAQGDGYTF. CDR3 in DNA: TGTGCCAGTAGTGCCCAGGGGGATGGCTACACCTTC.

The sample holds a few counts of this clone. The chain carries TRBV19 and TRBJ1-3, with 9 bases aligning to TRBD1. The CDR3 consists of 14 residues. Germline CDR1 LNHDA, CDR2 SQIVND (reference sequence). The J segment lost 1 base and the V segment lost 9 bases, leaving 4 bases of the junction unmatched. CDR3 loop: CASRTGESGNTIYF. The CDR3 coding sequence is TGTGCCAGCCGGACAGGGGAATCTGGAAACACCATATATTTT.

This clone showed up just a few times. The chain has TRBV7-9 and TRBJ2-7; no clear D gene. The CDR3 totals 13 residues. In germline, CDR1 is SEHNR, CDR2 FQNEAQ (reference sequence). The V and J ends lost 5 bases and 2 bases respectively, with 10 bases between them. In DNA, the CDR3 is TGTGCCAGCAGCGACTCGCTAGCCTACGAGCAGTACTTC. Protein sequence: CASSDSLAYEQYF.

By share, this clone ranks as medium-sized. This chain uses TRBV6-9 with TRBJ2-5; 9 bases agree with TRBD2. CDR1 is MNHGY and CDR2 is SVAAGI in the germline V gene. V was pared by 5 bases and J by 3 bases, with 4 bases of the junction left unmatched. This CDR3 comprises 14 residues. CDR3 bases: TGTGCCAGCAGTCGCGGGGGGGGGAAAGAGACCCAGTACTTC. It codes for CASSRGGGKETQYF.

As concerns this clone: Other DNA sequences of this sample code for an identical CDR3. The CDR3: CASSLAVAGGTSTDTQYF. In DNA form, the CDR3 reads TGCGCCAGCAGCTTGGCGGTAGCGGGGGGAACTAGCACAGATACGCAGTATTTT. The chain couples TRBV5-1 to TRBJ2-3; 10 bases line up with TRBD2. Germline lookup yields CDR1 SGHRS and CDR2 YFSETQ. J was trimmed by 0 bases and V by 0 bases; bases with no gene match: 7. The CDR3 loop spans 18 amino acids.

This clone counts as medium-sized. In the same sample, other DNA sequences code for this CDR3. This chain uses TRBV4-3 with TRBJ2-6; 7 bases are shared with TRBD1. The V gene's germline CDR1 is LGHNA and CDR2 YSLEER. This CDR3 spans 17 amino acids. The trim removed 4 bases at V and 0 bases at J, leaving 6 bases unmatched. DNA for the CDR3: TGCGCCAGCAGCCGGGACAGAAAAACCTCTGGGGCCAACGTCCTGACTTTC. Amino acids: CASSRDRKTSGANVLTF.

The chain employs TRBV9 and TRBJ2-5; the match to TRBD2 covers 11 bases. The junction had 10 bases not matched to a gene; V was cut back by 4 bases and J by 2 bases. Germline V gene data show CDR1 as SGDLS and CDR2 as YYNGEE. CDR3 length: 17 amino acids. The CDR3 DNA reads TGTGCCAGCAGCCCGAGATCCGGGACTAGCGGACAAGAGACCCAGTACTTC. This gives the protein CASSPRSGTSGQETQYF.

CDR3 nucleotide sequence: TGTGCCAGCAGTGAGGAAGGGACAGGGGGCGTTCAGCCCCAGCATTTT. Amino acid sequence: CASSEEGTGGVQPQHF. J is TRBJ1-5 and V is TRBV2, with 12 positions matching TRBD1. V gave up 3 bases and J gave up 6 bases; unmatched junction bases: 6. From germline, CDR1 is SNHLY and CDR2 FYNNEI. The CDR3 is 16 amino acids.

The chain couples TRBV11-3 to TRBJ2-5, with 7 bases that match TRBD2. After removal of 1 base from V and 0 bases from J, the junction contained 2 bases not matched to a gene. CDR1 and CDR2 (germline): SGHNT, YENEEA. CDR3 length: 15 amino acids. The CDR3: CASSLGAGDQETQYF. CDR3 sequence (DNA): TGTGCCAGCAGCTTAGGGGCGGGGGACCAAGAGACCCAGTACTTC. The full variable domain, rest sourced from reference TRBV11-3 and TRBJ2-5, is EAGVVQSPRYKIIEKKQPVAFWCNPISGHNTLYWYLQNLGQGPELLIRYENEEAVDDSQLPKDRFSAERLKGVDSTLKIQPAELGDSAVYLCASSLGAGDQETQYFGPGTRLLVL.

In this sample, this clone turned up a few times. This chain links TRBV9 with TRBJ2-2, with 10 nucleotides matching TRBD2. The V segment lost 4 bases and the J segment 4 bases; nucleotides outside the gene matches: 7. There are 16 residues in the CDR3. CDR1 SGDLS and CDR2 YYNGEE come from the germline V gene. CDR3 in DNA: TGTGCCAGCAGCCACATAGCGGGGGGAGGCACCGGGGAGCTGTTTTTT. The encoded protein is CASSHIAGGGTGELFF.

This clone was seen a handful of times. The chain carries TRBV7-9 and TRBJ1-1; 8 bases are a match to TRBD1. Germline loops: CDR1 SEHNR, CDR2 FQNEAQ (reference sequence). With V trimmed by 5 bases and J by 4 bases, 9 bases remained unmatched. This CDR3 is 15 amino acids long. CDR3: CASSPQGQGRTEAFF. DNA for the CDR3: TGTGCCAGCAGCCCACAAGGACAGGGCCGCACTGAAGCTTTCTTT.

This clone was picked up a small number of times. The chain has TRBV6-6 and TRBJ1-5, with 7 bases lining up with TRBD1. Germline values: CDR1 MNHNY, CDR2 SVGAGI (reference sequence). J was trimmed by 5 bases and V by 0 bases; bases with no gene match: 1. There are 14 residues in the CDR3. CDR3 region: CASSYSQGDQPQHF. In nucleotides, the CDR3 is TGTGCCAGCAGTTACTCTCAGGGGGATCAGCCCCAGCATTTT.

This sequence joins TRBV9 and TRBJ2-2, with 8 bases lining up with TRBD1. The CDR3 sequence is 17 residues long. Germline V gene sequence: CDR1 SGDLS, CDR2 YYNGEE. Unmatched junction bases numbered 14, after V lost 4 bases and J lost 6 bases. CDR3 in amino acids: CASSPRTGNKVAGELFF. The DNA of the CDR3 is TGTGCCAGCAGCCCTCGGACAGGGAACAAGGTCGCCGGGGAGCTGTTTTTT.

This clone was counted between two and nine times. This chain joins TRBV12-5 and TRBJ1-5, with TRBD1 identical over 7 bases. This CDR3 comprises 15 residues. CDR1 and CDR2 (germline): LGHNT, FRNRAP. The trim removed 5 bases at V and 2 bases at J, leaving 6 bases unmatched. CDR3 DNA: TGTGCTAGTGGTACCGGGACAGTGGGCAATCAGCCCCAGCATTTT. Its protein product is CASGTGTVGNQPQHF.

This clone was counted between two and nine times. V and J are TRBV6-5 and TRBJ1-1; TRBD1 matches 8 bases. Looked up from germline, CDR1 is MNHEY and CDR2 is SVGAGI. The CDR3 is 15 amino acids. The V gene end was trimmed by 0 bases and the J gene end by 6 bases; junction bases not matched to a gene: 6. The CDR3 sequence is CASSYSGTGYSEAFF. CDR3 nucleotide sequence: TGTGCCAGCAGTTACTCCGGGACAGGTTATTCTGAAGCTTTCTTT.

The gene calls are TRBV5-4 and TRBJ1-2, with 8 bases that match TRBD1. The CDR3 is made up of 13 amino acids. V was clipped by 2 bases and J by 8 bases; unmatched bases: 5. Germline CDR1 is SGHNT and CDR2 is YYREEE (reference sequence). The CDR3 bases are TGTGCCAGCAGCTTTCTCAGGGGGCAAGGCTACACCTTC. Translated: CASSFLRGQGYTF.

This chain joins TRBV7-3 and TRBJ2-1; D is undetermined. The ends were cut back, 3 bases at V and 8 bases at J, with 8 bases in the middle. The CDR3 length is 12 residues. The germline V gene encodes CDR1 SGHTA and CDR2 FQGTGA. CDR3 bases: TGTGCCAGCAGCTTTTCGAGCCATGAGCAGTTCTTC. It translates to CASSFSSHEQFF.

V is TRBV11-2 and J is TRBJ2-7; D is unclear. V was clipped by 0 bases and J by 2 bases, with 11 bases between them. Germline CDR1 SGHAT, CDR2 FQNNGV. This CDR3 is built from 15 residues. The chain's CDR3 is CASSLDLISAYEQYF. DNA for the CDR3: TGTGCCAGCAGCTTAGATCTCATCAGCGCCTACGAGCAGTACTTC.

The chain employs TRBV6-5 and TRBJ2-7, with D tentatively TRBD1 (6 bases). The CDR3 totals 13 residues. Trimming took 5 bases from V and 5 from J, leaving 13 bases between them. Germline values: CDR1 MNHEY, CDR2 SVGAGI. CDR3 region: CASSAQQGNEQYF. DNA for the CDR3: TGTGCCAGCAGTGCCCAACAGGGAAACGAGCAGTACTTC.

The genes are TRBV5-1 and TRBJ2-3, with D perhaps matching TRBD2 (5 bases). The V gene's germline CDR1 is SGHRS and CDR2 YFSETQ. This CDR3 has 15 residues. V dropped 4 bases and J dropped 0 bases, with 12 bases sitting between them. DNA for the CDR3: TGCGCCAGCAGCCCGGACTCTGCTAGCACAGATACGCAGTATTTT. It codes for CASSPDSASTDTQYF.

The genes are TRBV6-5 and TRBJ1-5; tentative D call: TRBD1 (5 bases). The CDR3 contains 14 residues. Germline V gives CDR1 MNHEY, CDR2 SVGAGI. Deletions cut 8 bases from V and 2 bases from J, with 13 bases between. The CDR3 loop is CASGQGLGNQPQHF. The CDR3 DNA follows: TGTGCCAGCGGGCAGGGATTAGGCAATCAGCCCCAGCATTTT.

The CDR3 protein is CASSPLDRGANSPLHF. CDR3 sequence (DNA): TGTGCCAGCTCACCGCTGGACAGGGGGGCGAATTCACCCCTCCACTTT. The chain couples TRBV18 to TRBJ1-6, with TRBD1 matching 10 bases. Germline assignment: CDR1 KGHSH and CDR2 LQKENI. The CDR3 has 16 amino acids. V lost 3 bases to trimming and J lost 7 bases; unmatched junction nucleotides: 6.

The rearrangement links TRBV4-3 to TRBJ2-5, with D possibly matching TRBD1 (5 bases). CDR3 length equals 15 residues. V dropped 1 base and J dropped 4 bases, with 13 bases sitting between them. Germline CDR1 LGHNA, CDR2 YSLEER. CDR3 sequence reads: CASSQVSGFLETQYF. The DNA for the CDR3 is TGCGCCAGCAGCCAAGTGTCAGGGTTTCTAGAGACCCAGTACTTC.